This is a list of T cell receptor beta chains from one sample in a study of T cell responses to AZD1222 COVID-19 vaccine. Sequenced by immunoSEQ multiplex PCR; TCRdb stores in-frame clones only, minus some. The profile covers 150,000 to 170,000 clones, with about nine tenths appearing a single time and roughly 2.9% taken by the ten largest. The specimen comprised peripheral blood, sampled on day 0 of AZD1222 vaccination. The receptors originated from an adult in good health. Both conserved end residues are part of each CDR3.

V gene,J gene,CDR3 protein
TRBV6-5,TRBJ2-7,CASSSSGLAGNEQYF
TRBV6-4,TRBJ1-1,CASSPGGGEAFF
TRBV6-2/TRBV6-3,TRBJ2-2,CASSYLPEGRYTGELFF
TRBV7-2,TRBJ1-1,CASSLANGQGRQAFF
TRBV6-6,TRBJ1-1,CASSYSMGKNTEAFF
TRBV4-1,TRBJ2-7,CASSLQPLDEQYF
TRBV6-5,TRBJ1-4,CASSSRQGFNEKLFF
TRBV4-3,TRBJ1-4,CASSQEFGASEKLFF
TRBV29-1,TRBJ2-7,CSVDAPGGADEQYF
TRBV6-5,TRBJ1-1,CASSYRGEAFF
TRBV18,TRBJ1-5,CASSLDRGGQPQHF
TRBV28,TRBJ1-2,CASSQTGERGYTF